This T cell receptor (beta chain) came from a study of blood T cell repertoires in COVID-19. Study-level background: Samples representing acute and convalescent COVID-19 were sourced from the United States, Italy and Spain. The cDNA or gDNA used as material had been derived from T cells, B-cell-depleted T cells, or PBMCs.

The authors' processing: Reference gene primer amplification yielded estimated nucleated cell counts. Profiling relied on immunoSEQ multiplex PCR, and the TCRdb table lists in-frame clones only, not all of them. The DNA gave D and trimming, while V, J and clone size come from that table. The sample carries about 15,000 clones, 80% to 90% recorded once. CDR1 and CDR2 from the germline V gene are SGHNT and YYREEE (reference sequence). The CDR3 covers 16 residues. V lost 7 bases, J lost 2 bases, and 21 bases lay in between. What was sequenced was peripheral blood. V usage is TRBV5-4 and J usage is TRBJ2-5, with D possibly being TRBD1 (7 bases). This TCR derives from a man between 65 and 85 years old in a cohort sampled during active COVID-19. CDR3 protein: CASSLGVTGTQETQYF. DNA of the CDR3: TGTGCCAGCTCCCTGGGGGTGACAGGGACTCAAGAGACCCAGTACTTC.